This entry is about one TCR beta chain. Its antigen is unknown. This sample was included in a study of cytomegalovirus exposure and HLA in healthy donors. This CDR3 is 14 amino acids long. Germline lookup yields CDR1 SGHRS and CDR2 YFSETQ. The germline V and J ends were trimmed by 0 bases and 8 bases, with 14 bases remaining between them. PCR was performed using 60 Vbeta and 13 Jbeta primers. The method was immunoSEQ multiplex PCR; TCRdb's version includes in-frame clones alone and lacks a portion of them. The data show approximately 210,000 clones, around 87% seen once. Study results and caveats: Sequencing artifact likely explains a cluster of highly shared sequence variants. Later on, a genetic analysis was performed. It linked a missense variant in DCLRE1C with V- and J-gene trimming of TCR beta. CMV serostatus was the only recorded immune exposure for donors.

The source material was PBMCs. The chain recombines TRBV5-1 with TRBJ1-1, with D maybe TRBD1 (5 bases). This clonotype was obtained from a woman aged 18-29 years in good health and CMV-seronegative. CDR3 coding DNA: TGCGCCAGCAGCTTGGGGCGGGGGGGGATAGAAGCTTTCTTT. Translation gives CASSLGRGGIEAFF.